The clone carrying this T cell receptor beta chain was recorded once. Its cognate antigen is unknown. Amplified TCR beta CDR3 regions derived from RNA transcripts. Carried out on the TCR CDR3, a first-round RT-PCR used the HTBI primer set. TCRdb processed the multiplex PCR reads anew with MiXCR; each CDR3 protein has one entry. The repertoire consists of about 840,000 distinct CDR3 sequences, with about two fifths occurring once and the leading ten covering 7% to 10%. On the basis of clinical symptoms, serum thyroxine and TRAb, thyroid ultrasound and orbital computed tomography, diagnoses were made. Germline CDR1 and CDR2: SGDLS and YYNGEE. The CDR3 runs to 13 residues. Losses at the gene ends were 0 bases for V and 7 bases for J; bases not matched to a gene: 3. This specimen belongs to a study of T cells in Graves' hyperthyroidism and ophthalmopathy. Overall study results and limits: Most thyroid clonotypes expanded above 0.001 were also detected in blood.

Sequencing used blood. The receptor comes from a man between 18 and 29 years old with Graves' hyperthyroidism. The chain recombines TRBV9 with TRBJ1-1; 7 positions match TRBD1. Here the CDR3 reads CASSVEGADEAFF. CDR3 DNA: TGTGCCAGCAGCGTAGAGGGGGCGGATGAAGCTTTCTTT.